This entry is about one TCR beta chain. The antigen remains unidentified. Generated by immunoSEQ multiplex PCR, the TCRdb table keeps only in-frame clones and is missing some. The table includes some 1 million clones, about 74% detected once. The data are from a study of shared clonotypes between healthy human individuals. Study results and caveats: In a few donors, around 5% of naive CD4 clonotypes appeared in common. Generation of non-shared clonotypes was less probable than generation of clonotypes shared by all four donors.

The CDR3 sequence is 10 residues long. Germline V gene sequence: CDR1 MDHEN, CDR2 SYDVKM. Trimming pared 10 bases from V and 5 bases from J, leaving 8 bases between. Sequencing used memory CD4+ T cells sorted from blood. Subset here: CD45RA-negative fraction. The chain links TRBV28 to TRBJ1-2, with D uncertain. This clonotype originated in a man between 18 and 35 years old in good health. CDR3 sequence reads: CAIGLYGYTF. CDR3 nucleotides: TGTGCCATCGGTCTTTATGGCTACACCTTC.